These 19 T cell receptor beta chains were sequenced from one sample in a study of T cell changes during pregnancy in multiple sclerosis. Libraries were prepared by immunoSEQ multiplex PCR; TCRdb keeps only in-frame clonotypes and omits some of them. The sample includes about 48,000 clones, around 94% of them seen just once. Sample: CD4+ T cells from peripheral blood mononuclear cells, taken in the first trimester of pregnancy. These receptor sequences come from a female donor with multiple sclerosis, enrolled in a pregnancy study.

The J gene is TRBJ2-3, the V gene TRBV5-1; TRBD2 is a possible D gene (7 bases). There are 17 residues in the CDR3. Germline CDR1 is SGHRS and CDR2 is YFSETQ. The V and J ends lost 4 bases and 2 bases respectively, with 20 bases between them. The CDR3 is CASSPGGSQLYTDTQYF. The CDR3 DNA is TGCGCCAGCAGCCCGGGGGGCAGCCAGCTATACACAGATACGCAGTATTTT. Full variable domain (rest looked up from reference TRBV5-1 and TRBJ2-3): KAGVTQTPRYLIKTRGQQVTLSCSPISGHRSVSWYQQTPGQGLQFLFEYFSETQRNKGNFPGRFSGRQFSNSRSEMNVSTLELGDSALYLCASSPGGSQLYTDTQYFGPGTRLTVL.

In its sample, this clone was seen once. The rearrangement joins TRBV6-1 to TRBJ2-4, with a possible D match to TRBD1 (5 bases). Germline values: CDR1 MNHNS, CDR2 SASEGT. Trimming cost V 6 bases and J 0 bases, with 9 bases left between them. CDR3 length: 14 residues. Here the CDR3 reads CASRMTVAKNIQYF. DNA for the CDR3: TGTGCCAGCAGAATGACAGTAGCCAAAAACATTCAGTACTTC.

This clone was observed a handful of times. This chain links TRBV9 with TRBJ1-3; TRBD1 matches at 10 bases. There are 17 residues in the CDR3. CDR1 and CDR2 from the germline V gene are SGDLS and YYNGEE. V lost 3 bases, J lost 4 bases, and 10 bases stayed unmatched. The CDR3 region is CASSATGTGVLGNTIYF. The CDR3 nucleotides read TGTGCCAGCAGCGCAACCGGGACAGGGGTCCTCGGAAACACCATATATTTT.

The chain carries TRBV7-8 and TRBJ2-2, with 8 positions matching TRBD2. Losses at the gene ends were 4 bases for V and 6 bases for J; bases not matched to a gene: 7. Germline V lookup: CDR1 SGHVS, CDR2 FQNEAQ. This CDR3 comprises 15 residues. The DNA of the CDR3 is TGTGCCAGCAGCTACACGGGAGGGGATCCCGGGGAGCTGTTTTTT. As protein: CASSYTGGDPGELFF.

The J gene is TRBJ2-2, the V gene TRBV11-2, with 7 positions matching TRBD1. The CDR3 has 13 residues. The germline CDR1 and CDR2 sequences are SGHAT and FQNNGV. The V segment lost 5 bases and the J segment 6 bases; nucleotides outside the gene matches: 3. The CDR3: CASSRGQAGELFF. The CDR3 region has the DNA TGTGCCAGCAGCAGAGGACAGGCCGGGGAGCTGTTTTTT.

The rearrangement joins TRBV7-2 to TRBJ2-6; the D is unclear. V was trimmed by 3 bases and J by 0 bases, leaving 6 bases between them. The CDR3 has 15 amino acids. The germline V gene encodes CDR1 SGHTA and CDR2 FQGNSA. The CDR3 DNA follows: TGTGCCAGCAGCTTTTCCATCTCTGGGGCCAACGTCCTGACTTTC. It encodes CASSFSISGANVLTF.

The V and J genes are TRBV5-6 and TRBJ1-2; possible D gene TRBD1, 6 bases. With 3 bases removed from V and 6 bases from J, the gap between germline ends came to 12 bases. Germline CDR1 SGHDT, CDR2 YYEEEE. There are 13 residues in the CDR3. The CDR3 spells CASSYDRYDGYTF. The CDR3 DNA follows: TGTGCCAGCAGCTACGACAGGTATGATGGCTACACCTTC. Full variable domain (rest looked up from reference TRBV5-6 and TRBJ1-2): DAGVTQSPTHLIKTRGQQVTLRCSPKSGHDTVSWYQQALGQGPQFIFQYYEEEERQRGNFPDRFSGHQFPNYSSELNVNALLLGDSALYLCASSYDRYDGYTFGSGTRLTVV.

The chain links TRBV14 to TRBJ2-7; D gene ambiguous. The CDR3 totals 17 residues. V was clipped by 2 bases and J by 4 bases, with 21 bases between them. The V gene's germline CDR1 is SGHDN and CDR2 FVKESK. CDR3 nucleotide sequence: TGTGCCAGCAGCCAAACCATGCCGGCTCCTCGGGTGTACGAGCAGTACTTC. This translates into CASSQTMPAPRVYEQYF.

V is TRBV11-2 and J is TRBJ1-2; 8 bases agree with TRBD1. This CDR3 comprises 14 residues. With V trimmed by 5 bases and J by 4 bases, 6 bases remained unmatched. From germline, CDR1 is SGHAT and CDR2 FQNNGV. CDR3 loop: CASSRTGRIYGYTF. CDR3 nucleotide sequence: TGTGCCAGCAGCAGGACAGGGCGAATCTATGGCTACACCTTC.

Written as DNA, the CDR3 is TGCGCCACAGGGGACAGGGGAAACACCATATATTTT. This codes for CATGDRGNTIYF. The chain joins TRBV10-2 to TRBJ1-3, with 8 bases that match TRBD1. Trimming took 10 bases from V and 4 from J; bases not matched to a gene: 3. The CDR3 contains 12 residues. Germline V lookup: CDR1 WSHSY, CDR2 SAAADI.

The chain carries TRBV19 and TRBJ2-4; 11 bases fit TRBD1. The CDR3 loop spans 16 amino acids. V dropped 5 bases and J dropped 2; count of bases not matched to a gene: 5. Germline V CDR1 and CDR2: LNHDA, SQIVND (reference sequence). CDR3 sequence (DNA): TGTGCCAGTAGTGTCGGGACAGGGGGGACCAAAAACATTCAGTACTTC. Protein product: CASSVGTGGTKNIQYF.

This chain joins TRBV27 and TRBJ2-6; the D is unclear. The germline CDR1 and CDR2 sequences are MNHEY and SMNVEV (reference sequence). The CDR3 contains 14 residues. V gave up 6 bases and J gave up 0 bases, with 6 bases separating them. The CDR3 DNA follows: TGTGCCAGCAGCCCGGTCTCTGGGGCCAACGTCCTGACTTTC. It codes for CASSPVSGANVLTF.

This chain connects TRBV7-2 to TRBJ1-6; TRBD1 matches at 10 bases. Germline CDR1 and CDR2: SGHTA and FQGNSA. With V trimmed by 5 bases and J by 9 bases, 13 bases remained unmatched. The length of the CDR3 is 17 residues. The CDR3 here is CASSPRGPGQGSSPLHF. As DNA, the CDR3 is TGTGCCAGCAGCCCCCGGGGGCCGGGACAGGGGTCTTCACCCCTCCACTTT.

Only one count was recorded for this clone. The chain has TRBV6-5 and TRBJ2-2; D is unclear. This CDR3 contains 15 residues. V dropped 2 bases and J dropped 1 base, with 8 bases sitting between them. Germline CDR1 is MNHEY and CDR2 is SVGAGI. The CDR3 protein is CASSYLDGNTGELFF. CDR3 nucleotide sequence: TGTGCCAGCAGTTACCTAGACGGGAACACCGGGGAGCTGTTTTTT.

The chain uses TRBV18 and TRBJ1-4; D is undetermined. The CDR3 length is 14 residues. V lost 3 bases and J 5 bases, leaving 10 bases between the germline ends. Germline CDR1 reads KGHSH; CDR2 reads LQKENI. CDR3 residues: CASSPPSGNEKLFF. The DNA of the CDR3 is TGTGCCAGCTCACCTCCGTCCGGGAATGAAAAACTGTTTTTT.

V usage is TRBV2 and J usage is TRBJ2-2, with D maybe TRBD1 (6 bases). CDR1 is SNHLY and CDR2 is FYNNEI in the germline V gene. Trimming shortened V by 2 bases and J by 4 bases, and 11 bases separated the two germline ends. The CDR3 length is 15 residues. The CDR3, as DNA: TGTGCCAGCAGTGAACCAGTGGGGGCCACCGGGGAGCTGTTTTTT. Translating gives CASSEPVGATGELFF.

This clone appeared a single time. The J gene is TRBJ2-7, the V gene TRBV23-1, with 12 nucleotides matching TRBD1. Being an ORF, TRBV23-1 has a function that is uncertain. The V and J ends lost 2 bases and 3 bases, in that order; junction bases with no gene match: 14. This CDR3 has 19 amino acids. The CDR3 loop is CASSQGPRDRGRVGYEQYF. The CDR3, as DNA: TGCGCCAGCAGTCAAGGCCCTCGGGACAGGGGGCGCGTGGGCTACGAGCAGTACTTC.

This clone was seen once. The DNA for the CDR3 is TGTGCCAGCAGTTTAGCCCACCGAGGGGGGGCGGGGGCCAAAAACATTCAGTACTTC. This translates into CASSLAHRGGAGAKNIQYF. The genes are TRBV27 and TRBJ2-4, with D possibly matching TRBD2 (7 bases). Germline V lookup: CDR1 MNHEY, CDR2 SMNVEV (reference sequence). The CDR3 totals 19 residues. Trimming shortened V by 2 bases and J by 1 base, and 21 bases separated the two germline ends.

The rearrangement uses TRBV11-2 and TRBJ2-5; D unclear. Between the trimmed V and J ends, which lost 4 bases and 0 bases, there was a span of 9 bases. The CDR3 covers 14 residues. Germline CDR1 is SGHAT and CDR2 is FQNNGV. CDR3 sequence: CASSSSLYQETQYF. CDR3 sequence (DNA): TGTGCCAGCAGCTCGTCCTTGTACCAAGAGACCCAGTACTTC.